The 29 T cell receptor beta chains below were found in one sample sequenced in a study of vaccination effects on CD4 cells after COVID-19. Antigen-specific CD4+ T cell clonotypes were called by their expansion after viral peptide-pool culture in ViraFEST. With around ten days of culture completed, CD4+ T cells were isolated. Subjects were given two BNT162b2 or mRNA-1273 vaccine doses. Measured with immunoSEQ multiplex PCR; TCRdb has only the in-frame clones, and not every one. The top ten hold 17% of the sample, which has about 30,000 clones, about 74% seen once. No antigen has been assigned to these receptors. The sample consisted of CD4+ T cells from PBMCs cultured with HCoV-OC43 spike peptides, taken after COVID-19 vaccination. Subset meaning: HCoV-OC43 spike overlapping peptide pool stimulation. The receptor set was obtained from a human donor who received a COVID-19 vaccine.

The V gene is TRBV11-3, the J gene TRBJ2-1; TRBD1 matches at 7 bases. The germline V gene encodes CDR1 SGHNT and CDR2 YENEEA. Trimming cost V 0 bases and J 8 bases; bases outside gene matches: 10. This CDR3 contains 16 residues. DNA for the CDR3: TGTGCCAGCAGCTTAGAAGTGACAGGGAGCGGCGATGAGCAGTTCTTC. Its protein is CASSLEVTGSGDEQFF.

The chain combines TRBV4-1 with TRBJ1-5; possible D gene TRBD1, 5 bases. The germline gives CDR1 MGHRA, CDR2 YSYEKL. Trimming took off 2 bases at V and 4 bases at J, with 12 bases between the two ends. The CDR3 spans 15 residues. Here the CDR3 DNA reads TGCGCCAGCAGCCAACACCCGGGACTTAATCAGCCCCAGCATTTT. It codes for CASSQHPGLNQPQHF.

The V call is TRBV24-1, the J call TRBJ2-1; perhaps TRBD1 as D (5 bases). The germline V and J ends were trimmed by 7 bases and 4 bases, with 13 bases remaining between them. This CDR3 region has 14 residues. Germline V gene sequence: CDR1 KGHDR, CDR2 SFDVKD. The CDR3 protein is CATRTVSPYNEQFF. The CDR3, as DNA: TGTGCCACCAGGACAGTTTCCCCATACAATGAGCAGTTCTTC.

This clone was detected once. This chain links TRBV11-2 with TRBJ2-5; D is undetermined. The CDR3 contains 14 residues. Germline-derived CDR1 and CDR2 are SGHAT and FQNNGV. V was cut by 5 bases and J by 4 bases, with 14 bases left in between. CDR3 in amino acids: CASSPRPNRETQYF. The CDR3 DNA sequence: TGTGCCAGCAGCCCAAGACCCAACCGAGAGACCCAGTACTTC.

This sequence joins TRBV7-2 and TRBJ1-1; possible D gene TRBD1, 5 bases. Germline V gene data show CDR1 as SGHTA and CDR2 as FQGNSA. The V gene lost 2 bases and the J gene lost 4 bases, with 14 bases spanning the gap. This CDR3 is 15 amino acids long. CDR3 nucleotides: TGTGCCAGCAGCTTATCAGGAGGGGTGGGCACTGAAGCTTTCTTT. It specifies CASSLSGGVGTEAFF.

The gene calls are TRBV27 and TRBJ2-2, with 11 bases fitting TRBD2. This CDR3 spans 16 amino acids. J lost 6 bases, V lost 6 bases, and 9 bases had no gene match. Germline V lookup: CDR1 MNHEY, CDR2 SMNVEV (reference sequence). Here the CDR3 reads CASRGVAGGRPGELFF. CDR3 in DNA: TGTGCCAGCAGGGGAGTAGCGGGGGGGCGCCCCGGGGAGCTGTTTTTT.

The sample holds a few counts of this clone. V and J are TRBV24-1 and TRBJ1-5; D possibly corresponds to TRBD1 (5 bases). Per the germline V gene, CDR1 is KGHDR and CDR2 is SFDVKD. There are 15 residues in the CDR3. Trimming left V 9 bases short and J 1 base short, with 15 bases between. The CDR3 DNA reads as TGTGCCACCGGCCCCAGTGGGGGGAGCAATCAGCCCCAGCATTTT. Translated, it gives CATGPSGGSNQPQHF.

The rearrangement joins TRBV10-3 to TRBJ2-7; D might be TRBD1 (6 bases). V lost 3 bases to trimming and J lost 1 base, with 10 bases between them. CDR1 and CDR2 (germline): ENHRY, SYGVKD. This CDR3 has 14 residues. The CDR3 DNA sequence: TGTGCCATCAGTGACCACACAGGGTCCTACGAGCAGTACTTC. Its translation is CAISDHTGSYEQYF.

This chain joins TRBV5-8 and TRBJ2-1; unclear D gene. V lost 1 base and J lost 12, with 8 bases in between. In germline, CDR1 is SGHTS, CDR2 YDEGEE. There are 11 residues in the CDR3. The CDR3 DNA reads TGTGCCAGCAGCTTGCTGGTAGGGCAGTTCTTC. It is translated as CASSLLVGQFF.

This chain connects TRBV2 to TRBJ1-2; 11 nucleotides match TRBD1. V was clipped by 8 bases and J by 5 bases; unmatched bases: 4. CDR1 is SNHLY, CDR2 FYNNEI, per germline. CDR3 length equals 13 residues. This CDR3 is CASEGQGVYGYTF. Written as DNA, the CDR3 is TGTGCCAGCGAGGGACAGGGGGTTTATGGCTACACCTTC.

This clone has just one count. This chain connects TRBV25-1 to TRBJ2-5; possible D gene TRBD2, 6 bases. The germline V gene has CDR1 MGHDK and CDR2 SYGVNS. V dropped 4 bases and J dropped 2 bases, with 11 bases sitting between them. The length of the CDR3 is 14 residues. In nucleotides, the CDR3 is TGTGCCAGCAGTGGGGACTTGCATCAAGAGACCCAGTACTTC. It is translated as CASSGDLHQETQYF. The variable domain in full, with the rest retrieved from reference TRBV25-1 and TRBJ2-5, is EADIYQTPRYLVIGTGKKITLECSQTMGHDKMYWYQQDPGMELHLIHYSYGVNSTEKGDLSSESTVSRIRTEHFPLTLESARPSHTSQYLCASSGDLHQETQYFGPGTRLLVL.

The chain uses TRBV30 and TRBJ1-5; D unclear. V gave up 0 bases and J gave up 3 bases, with 15 bases separating them. CDR3 length: 16 residues. CDR1 is GTSNPN and CDR2 is SVGIG in the germline V gene (reference sequence). The CDR3 loop reads CAWSVPPARFNQPQHF. For the CDR3, the DNA is TGTGCCTGGAGTGTTCCTCCCGCCAGGTTCAATCAGCCCCAGCATTTT.

The chain joins TRBV6-4 to TRBJ2-3; TRBD2 matches at 10 bases. Losses at the gene ends were 5 bases for V and 3 bases for J; bases not matched to a gene: 2. Germline values: CDR1 MRHNA, CDR2 SNTAGT. The CDR3 sequence is 14 residues long. CDR3 sequence (DNA): TGTGCCAGCAGTAAACTAGCGGGAACAGATACGCAGTATTTT. Translated: CASSKLAGTDTQYF.

The V gene is TRBV7-9, the J gene TRBJ2-5; maybe TRBD2 (6 bases). CDR3 length equals 15 residues. The germline CDR1 and CDR2 sequences are SEHNR and FQNEAQ (reference sequence). The V end lost 1 base, the J end lost 1 base, and 10 bases lay between the germline ends. The CDR3 DNA is TGTGCCAGCAGCTTAGGGGAGGTGGGCCAAGAGACCCAGTACTTC. This sequence encodes CASSLGEVGQETQYF.

This chain uses TRBV20-1 with TRBJ2-2; D gene unclear. Germline CDR1 is DFQATT and CDR2 is SNEGSKA (reference sequence). This CDR3 is 14 amino acids long. The germline V and J ends were trimmed by 3 bases and 0 bases, with 8 bases remaining between them. As DNA, the CDR3 is TGCAGTGCTAGTCGAGGACCGAACACCGGGGAGCTGTTTTTT. Protein product: CSASRGPNTGELFF.

The gene calls are TRBV7-8 and TRBJ1-2, with 10 bases aligning to TRBD1. CDR1 is SGHVS, CDR2 FQNEAQ, per germline. This CDR3 contains 13 residues. The V gene end was trimmed by 1 base and the J gene end by 9 bases; junction bases not matched to a gene: 2. As DNA, the CDR3 is TGTGCCAGCAGCTTAGGGGGACAGGGGAGCTACACCTTC. Translation: CASSLGGQGSYTF.

The gene calls are TRBV10-2 and TRBJ1-6; D is ambiguous. This CDR3 is built from 13 residues. V shed 6 bases and J shed 8 bases, with 11 bases lying between them. CDR1 is WSHSY and CDR2 is SAAADI in the germline V gene. The CDR3: CASSYRLDSPLHF. As DNA, the CDR3 is TGCGCCAGCAGCTATCGACTAGATTCACCCCTCCACTTT.

This clone was picked up a small number of times. The rearrangement uses TRBV11-2 and TRBJ2-7, with a possible D match to TRBD1 (6 bases). The CDR3 consists of 15 residues. Trimming cost V 5 bases and J 7 bases, with 21 bases left between them. Germline V gives CDR1 SGHAT, CDR2 FQNNGV. The CDR3 loop is CASSNPGHRSGEQYF. In DNA form, the CDR3 reads TGTGCCAGCAGCAACCCGGGACACCGTTCGGGAGAGCAGTACTTC.

For the CDR3, the DNA is TGTGCCAGTGCCGTAGACAGTAACTATGGCTACACCTTC. Translated, it gives CASAVDSNYGYTF. The chain combines TRBV19 with TRBJ1-2, with D tentatively TRBD1 (5 bases). The CDR3 is 13 amino acids. The germline gives CDR1 LNHDA, CDR2 SQIVND (reference sequence). The V gene lost 8 bases and the J gene lost 1 base, with 11 bases spanning the gap.

V and J are TRBV9 and TRBJ2-7; D is ambiguous. The CDR3 consists of 14 residues. CDR1 and CDR2 (germline): SGDLS, YYNGEE. The ends were cut back, 0 bases at V and 3 bases at J, with 10 bases in the middle. CDR3 protein: CASSVGTEGYEQYF. The CDR3 DNA reads TGTGCCAGCAGCGTAGGGACCGAAGGCTACGAGCAGTACTTC.

This chain connects TRBV7-9 to TRBJ2-1, with D possibly being TRBD2 (6 bases). V lost 5 bases, J lost 9 bases, and 26 bases lay in between. The CDR3 is made up of 17 amino acids. Per the germline V gene, CDR1 is SEHNR and CDR2 is FQNEAQ (reference sequence). The CDR3 DNA reads as TGTGCCAGCAGCCGCCGTCTCGGGAGCGTCAGAAAGGTTGAGCAGTTCTTC. Amino acid sequence: CASSRRLGSVRKVEQFF.

The chain carries TRBV21-1 and TRBJ1-1; TRBD1 is taken as the D call from the table, unchecked against the DNA. TRBV21-1 corresponds to a pseudogene. The CDR3 loop spans 17 amino acids. The CDR3, as DNA: TGTGCCAGCAGCAAAGCTATCCCGGGACAGTGGAACACTGAAGCTTTCTTT. Protein sequence: CASSKAIPGQWNTEAFF.

The V call is TRBV2, the J call TRBJ1-1; the match to TRBD1 covers 7 bases. CDR1 is SNHLY and CDR2 is FYNNEI in the germline V gene. V dropped 3 bases and J dropped 3; count of bases not matched to a gene: 4. The CDR3 totals 14 residues. This CDR3 is CASSDGTAYTEAFF. As DNA, the CDR3 is TGTGCCAGCAGTGACGGGACAGCGTACACTGAAGCTTTCTTT.

The CDR3 sequence: CASSPRSPNTEAFF. CDR3 bases: TGTGCCAGTAGTCCGAGGAGCCCAAACACTGAAGCTTTCTTT. The J gene is TRBJ1-1, the V gene TRBV19; D is unresolved. CDR3 size: 14 residues. Germline V gene data show CDR1 as LNHDA and CDR2 as SQIVND (reference sequence). V gave up 5 bases and J gave up 2 bases, with 12 bases separating them.

This chain links TRBV27 with TRBJ2-5; 10 nucleotides match TRBD2. V lost 4 bases to trimming and J lost 4 bases; unmatched junction nucleotides: 9. CDR1 and CDR2 from the germline V gene are MNHEY and SMNVEV (reference sequence). The CDR3 is 16 residues long. This CDR3 is CASSSRASGSGETQYF. The CDR3 region has the DNA TGTGCCAGCAGTTCTCGGGCTAGCGGGAGTGGAGAGACCCAGTACTTC.

The chain employs TRBV5-5 and TRBJ2-1; 7 bases match TRBD1. Germline loops: CDR1 SGHKS, CDR2 YYEKEE (reference sequence). Unmatched junction bases numbered 10, after V lost 0 bases and J lost 1 base. This CDR3 comprises 18 residues. The CDR3 spells CASSLATYRGRSYNEQFF. The CDR3 DNA is TGTGCCAGCAGCTTGGCCACTTACAGGGGAAGGTCCTACAATGAGCAGTTCTTC.

The genes are TRBV6-5 and TRBJ2-2; 7 bases line up with TRBD1. The CDR3 runs to 14 residues. Germline lookup yields CDR1 MNHEY and CDR2 SVGAGI. J gave up 0 bases and V 8 bases, and 3 bases lay outside the gene matches. The CDR3 spells CASLQGTNTGELFF. In DNA, the CDR3 is TGTGCCAGCCTACAGGGGACGAACACCGGGGAGCTGTTTTTT.

The V call is TRBV5-1, the J call TRBJ2-5; 8 bases match TRBD2. The ends lost 3 bases at V and 2 bases at J; junction bases unmatched: 9. Per germline, CDR1 SGHRS and CDR2 YFSETQ. The CDR3 consists of 16 residues. As DNA, the CDR3 is TGCGCCAGCAGCTCGGGACCTGGACTAGCTCAAGAGACCCAGTACTTC. It translates to CASSSGPGLAQETQYF.

This sequence joins TRBV7-7 and TRBJ2-1; D remains ambiguous. V lost 2 bases and J lost 5, with 7 bases in between. Looked up from germline, CDR1 is SSHAT and CDR2 is FNYEAQ (reference sequence). The CDR3 contains 13 residues. The CDR3 bases are TGTGCCAGCAGCTTAAGGTGGAACAATGAGCAGTTCTTC. Translated: CASSLRWNNEQFF.